Described below is a single T cell receptor (beta chain) sequence and its context. Germline CDR1 and CDR2: ENHRY and SYGVKD. Trimming took 4 bases from V and 0 from J; bases not matched to a gene: 5. This CDR3 is built from 15 residues. The data stem from a study of T cell changes during pregnancy in multiple sclerosis. The assay was immunoSEQ multiplex PCR, and TCRdb's table has in-frame clones only and misses some. The repertoire holds 30,000 to 40,000 clones, with roughly 89% as singletons. The sequence came from a female donor with multiple sclerosis, enrolled in a pregnancy study. This rearrangement joins TRBV10-3 to TRBJ2-5; 7 bases align to TRBD1. Sequencing used CD4+ T cells from peripheral blood mononuclear cells, obtained before pregnancy. The CDR3 loop reads CAISVGTVDQETQYF. The CDR3 DNA sequence: TGTGCCATCAGTGTAGGGACAGTGGACCAAGAGACCCAGTACTTC.